The subject of this entry is one TCR beta chain. Antigen specificity is unknown. J was trimmed by 7 bases and V by 0 bases; bases with no gene match: 4. The CDR3 sequence is 14 residues long. Germline CDR1 reads DFQATT; CDR2 reads SNEGSKA (reference sequence). This specimen belongs to a study of T cells in Graves' hyperthyroidism and ophthalmopathy. As for the study in general: Pretreatment peripheral blood was obtained at initial diagnosis.

RNA transcripts served as the template for amplifying TCR beta CDR3 regions. RT-PCR in the first round (using the HTBI primer set) targeted the TCR CDR3. TCRdb recomputed calls from the multiplex PCR reads with MiXCR, one row per CDR3 protein. The table shows about 640,000 distinct CDR3 sequences, with around 20% occurring only once. Findings and caveats of the study: The model's output predicted ophthalmopathy at a median of around 7 months prior to onset. Blood also carried most thyroid clonotypes expanded above 0.001.

With duration under 3 months, ophthalmopathy was active: Clinical Activity Score at least 3, NOSPECS at least 4. Sequences were obtained from blood. This clonotype originated in a man aged 30 to 39 with Graves' ophthalmopathy. V usage is TRBV20-1 and J usage is TRBJ2-1, with TRBD2 matching 9 bases. CDR3: CSARDGGRDNEQFF. CDR3 bases: TGCAGTGCTAGAGACGGCGGGAGGGATAATGAGCAGTTCTTC.